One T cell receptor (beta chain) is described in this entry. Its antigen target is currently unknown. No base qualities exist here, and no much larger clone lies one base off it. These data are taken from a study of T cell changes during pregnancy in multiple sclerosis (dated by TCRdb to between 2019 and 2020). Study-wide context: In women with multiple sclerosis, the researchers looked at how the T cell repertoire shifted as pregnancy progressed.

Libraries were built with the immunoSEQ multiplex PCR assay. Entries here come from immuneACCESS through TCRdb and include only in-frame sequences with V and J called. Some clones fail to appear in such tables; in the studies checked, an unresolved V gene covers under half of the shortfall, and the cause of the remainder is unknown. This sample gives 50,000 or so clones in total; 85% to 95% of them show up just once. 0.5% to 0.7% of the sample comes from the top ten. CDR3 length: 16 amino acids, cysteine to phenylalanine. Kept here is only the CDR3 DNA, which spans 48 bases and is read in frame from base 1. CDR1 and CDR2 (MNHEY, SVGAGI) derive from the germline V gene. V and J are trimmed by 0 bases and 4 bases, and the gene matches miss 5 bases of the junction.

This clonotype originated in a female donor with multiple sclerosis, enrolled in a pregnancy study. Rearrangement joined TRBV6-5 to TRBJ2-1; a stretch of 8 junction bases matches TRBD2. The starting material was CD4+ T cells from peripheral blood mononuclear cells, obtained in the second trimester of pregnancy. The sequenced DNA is TGTGCCAGCAGTTACTCGACGACTAGCGTTTACAATGAGCAGTTCTTC. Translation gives CASSYSTTSVYNEQFF.